The 14 T cell receptor beta chains given below trace back to one sample, sequenced in a study of breast tumors, draining lymph nodes, adjacent tissues. TCRdb redid the calling of the multiplex PCR reads with MiXCR, one entry per CDR3 protein. Of 45,000 or so distinct CDR3 sequences in the sample, under 30% were seen once. The specimen sequenced was breast tumor tissue. All receptors come from a female donor with breast cancer. Some clones in this sample may be carry-over from other donors' samples.

Points on this clonotype: Compared with germline, one end of the junction differs, possibly owing to a read error. This rearrangement joins TRBV7-6 to TRBJ1-4; D ambiguous. This CDR3 contains 15 residues. Germline CDR1 and CDR2: SGHVS and FNYEAQ. The CDR3 region is CASSKPGVNDEKLFF. CDR3 nucleotides: TGTGCCAGCAGCAAACCCGGAGTAAATGACGAAAAACTGTTCTTT.

This clonotype was detected a few times. Possible read error: a much larger clone is one base away. The chain combines TRBV6-2 or TRBV6-3 with TRBJ2-1; D unclear. CDR3 size: 14 residues. CDR1 and CDR2 (germline): MNHEY, SVGEGT. The CDR3 sequence is CASTYSLPYNGQFF. The CDR3 bases are TGTGCCAGCACCTACTCCCTACCCTACAATGGGCAGTTCTTC.

This clonotype has a count of ten or more. The CDR3 region is CASSTGRGYEQYF. For the CDR3, the DNA is TGTGCCAGTAGTACGGGCAGGGGTTACGAGCAGTACTTC. The J gene is TRBJ2-7, the V gene TRBV19; a weak D match, TRBD1 (6 bases). This CDR3 spans 13 amino acids. V gave up 4 bases and J gave up 4 bases, with 11 bases separating them. CDR1 LNHDA and CDR2 SQIVND come from the germline V gene (reference sequence).

The V gene is TRBV6-2 or TRBV6-3, the J gene TRBJ2-3; 9 bases align to TRBD2. Germline CDR1 is MNHEY and CDR2 is SVGEGT. The CDR3 has 16 residues. V shed 6 bases, J shed 3 bases, and the junction held 10 bases outside the gene matches. CDR3 amino acids: CASRTMGTSPTDTQYF. The CDR3 bases are TGTGCCAGCAGGACGATGGGGACTAGCCCGACAGATACGCAGTATTTT.

The chain is built from TRBV25-1 and TRBJ1-3; no clear D. The CDR3 has 12 amino acids. Germline V gives CDR1 MGHDK, CDR2 SYGVNS. Trimming removed 3 bases at V and 2 bases at J, with 2 bases between. The CDR3 DNA is TGTGCCAGCAGTGAGCCTGGAAACACCATATATTTT. Protein: CASSEPGNTIYF. The full variable domain, completed using reference TRBV25-1 and TRBJ1-3, is EADIYQTPRYLVIGTGKKITLECSQTMGHDKMYWYQQDPGMELHLIHYSYGVNSTEKGDLSSESTVSRIRTEHFPLTLESARPSHTSQYLCASSEPGNTIYFGEGSWLTVV.

There are many counts of this clonotype. The V call is TRBV12-3 or TRBV12-4, the J call TRBJ1-5, with D possibly TRBD1 on 6 matching bases. V was shortened by 6 bases and J by 5 bases, with 8 bases between the two germline ends. The CDR3 is 12 amino acids. The CDR3 is CASRSGDQPQHF. In DNA form, the CDR3 reads TGTGCCAGCAGGTCAGGGGATCAGCCCCAGCATTTT.

By its share, this clonotype is medium-sized. This rearrangement joins TRBV29-1 to TRBJ2-7, with 10 bases aligning to TRBD1. The germline gives CDR1 SQVTM, CDR2 ANQGSEA. V lost 5 bases, J lost 2 bases, and 9 bases stayed unmatched. This CDR3 region has 15 residues. As DNA, the CDR3 is TGCAGCGTTTTTTTGGGAGGGACAGGGGCCTACGAGCAGTACTTC. This encodes CSVFLGGTGAYEQYF.

CDR3 bases: TGTGCCAGCAGCTTACCCCCCTACAATGAGCAGTTCTTC. Translating it yields CASSLPPYNEQFF. The rearrangement links TRBV11-2 to TRBJ2-1; no definite D call. V lost 2 bases, J lost 2 bases, and 4 bases lay in between. This CDR3 contains 13 residues. The germline V gene encodes CDR1 SGHAT and CDR2 FQNNGV.

This clonotype has at least ten counts. The chain has TRBV3-1 and TRBJ1-2; D not resolved. The CDR3 has 11 amino acids. V was pared by 5 bases and J by 5 bases, with 6 bases between. CDR1 is LGHDT and CDR2 is YNNKEL in the germline V gene (reference sequence). CDR3 residues: CASSYSYGYTF. The CDR3 DNA reads TGTGCCAGCAGCTATTCTTATGGCTACACCTTC.

As concerns this clonotype: This sequence may be a read error, since a much larger clone differs from it by one base. The V and J genes are TRBV4-2 and TRBJ2-3; tentative D call: TRBD2 (6 bases). Germline V gene data show CDR1 as LGHNA and CDR2 as YNFKEQ. This CDR3 is 13 amino acids long. The CDR3, as DNA: TGTGCCGGCAGTCAGCGGGTGGCAGATACGCAGTATTTT. Its protein is CAGSQRVADTQYF.

This clonotype was recorded many times. The chain carries TRBV20-1 and TRBJ2-7; 10 bases agree with TRBD2. CDR3 length equals 16 residues. V shed 1 base, J shed 1 base, and the junction held 7 bases outside the gene matches. Germline CDR1 and CDR2: DFQATT and SNEGSKA (reference sequence). For the CDR3, the DNA is TGCAGTGCTAGAGGGCTAGCGGGAGTTGAGTCCTACGAGCAGTACTTC. Protein sequence: CSARGLAGVESYEQYF.

This clonotype was counted at least ten times. V and J are TRBV10-2 and TRBJ2-2, with TRBD1 matching 8 bases. Germline values: CDR1 WSHSY, CDR2 SAAADI. This CDR3 has 14 residues. Trimming at V came to 6 bases and at J to 1 base, leaving 1 base not matched to a gene. CDR3 coding DNA: TGCGCCAGCAGACAGGGGGTGAACACCGGGGAGCTGTTTTTT. This encodes CASRQGVNTGELFF.

This clonotype was counted ten times or more. The rearrangement links TRBV30 to TRBJ1-6; no firm D call. There are 12 residues in the CDR3. Germline V gives CDR1 GTSNPN, CDR2 SVGIG (reference sequence). V lost 0 bases and J lost 10, with 7 bases in between. CDR3 coding DNA: TGTGCCTGGAGTGTAAACGCGTCACCCCTCCACTTT. Its translation is CAWSVNASPLHF. The entire variable domain, with the rest obtained from reference TRBV30 and TRBJ1-6, is as follows: SQTIHQWPATLVQPVGSPLSLECTVEGTSNPNLYWYRQAAGRGLQLLFYSVGIGQISSEVPQNLSASRPQDRQFILSSKKLLLSDSGFYLCAWSVNASPLHFGNGTRLTVT.

As to this clonotype: At one end, the junction sequence differs from germline, possibly due to a read error. The chain combines TRBV6-2 or TRBV6-3 with TRBJ2-1; tentatively, D is TRBD1 (6 bases). This CDR3 spans 12 amino acids. Germline V gene data show CDR1 as MNHEY and CDR2 as SVGEGT. The CDR3 bases are TGTGCCGGCAGCTACGAGGGGGATGAGCAGTTCTTC. This translates into CAGSYEGDEQFF.